This T cell receptor (beta chain) came from a study of radiotherapy plus CTLA-4 blockade in lung cancer. Sequencing was performed with immunoSEQ multiplex PCR; in TCRdb, only in-frame clones are kept and a portion is missing. The sample carries tens of thousands of clones, 70% to 85% recorded once. Sequenced here: peripheral blood, sampled from a patient treated with radiotherapy plus ipilimumab. This receptor was taken from a human donor with non-small cell lung cancer who had stable disease on radiotherapy plus ipilimumab.

Here the CDR3 DNA reads TGTGCCAGCAACTACAGGGGAGGGACTGAAGCTTTCTTT. Amino acid sequence: CASNYRGGTEAFF. This rearrangement joins TRBV6-5 to TRBJ1-1; 7 bases map to TRBD1. Germline lookup yields CDR1 MNHEY and CDR2 SVGAGI. The V gene end was trimmed by 7 bases and the J gene end by 5 bases; junction bases not matched to a gene: 7. This CDR3 has 13 residues.